This T cell receptor (beta chain) was obtained from a study of blood T cell repertoires in COVID-19. Generated by immunoSEQ multiplex PCR, the TCRdb table keeps only in-frame clones and is missing some. The sample contains roughly 200,000 clones, roughly three quarters of which appear only once. The CDR3 covers 14 residues. Looked up from germline, CDR1 is SGHAT and CDR2 is FQNNGV. With 5 bases clipped from V and 6 bases from J, the junction kept 2 bases outside the gene matches. The TCR was taken from a middle-aged woman with COVID-19, enrolled during active disease. The sample comprised peripheral blood. The chain joins TRBV11-2 to TRBJ2-3, with 13 positions matching TRBD2. The CDR3 reads CASSVLAGGDTQYF. CDR3 bases: TGTGCCAGCAGCGTACTAGCGGGGGGGGATACGCAGTATTTT.